Sequencing of this TCR beta chain was carried out in a study of cytomegalovirus exposure and HLA in healthy donors. This clone was recorded once. Its antigen remains unknown. CDR1 is LNHNV, CDR2 YYDKDF, per germline (reference sequence). The V gene lost 7 bases and the J gene lost 2 bases, with 17 bases spanning the gap. The CDR3 totals 16 residues. PCR was performed using 60 Vbeta and 13 Jbeta primers. Original data processing: Some 9.9 million of about 80 million unique TCR beta chains were shared, per a later count. Using immunoSEQ multiplex PCR, the repertoire was profiled, and TCRdb retains in-frame clones only, with some absent. V and J calls and clone size are as listed in that table; D and trimming were resolved from the DNA. Of around 130,000 clones in the sample, 8% to 9.5% were seen once. Study conclusions and caveats: Later findings reportedly placed an Asian-associated ancestry cluster below the approximately 630-donor mean for N-insertions. The study flagged 150 to 200 TCR beta chains as cytomegalovirus-associated. Across donors, sequencing depth was assumed by presence/absence analyses to be roughly uniform.

Sequencing was performed on PBMCs. This receptor was taken from a man aged 35 to 55 in good health and CMV-seronegative. This chain links TRBV15 with TRBJ2-2; TRBD2 is a possible D gene (7 bases). The CDR3 protein is CATKGGIGTNTGELFF. CDR3 in DNA: TGTGCCACCAAGGGGGGGATAGGTACAAACACCGGGGAGCTGTTTTTT.